Listed here are 13 T cell receptor beta chains from one sample, sequenced in a study of radiotherapy plus CTLA-4 blockade in lung cancer. Data came from immunoSEQ multiplex PCR; TCRdb stores just in-frame clones and leaves some out. The sample lists 30,000 to 45,000 clones, over 60% occurring once. The specimen was peripheral blood, collected from a patient treated with radiotherapy plus ipilimumab. The source of these receptors is a human donor with non-small cell lung cancer who had stable disease on radiotherapy plus ipilimumab.

This chain joins TRBV7-6 and TRBJ1-3; the D gene is possibly TRBD1 (5 bases). This CDR3 spans 15 amino acids. Germline V lookup: CDR1 SGHVS, CDR2 FNYEAQ. The V end was cut by 0 bases, the J end by 1 base, with 7 bases between. CDR3 region: CASSLAQGSGNTIYF. The CDR3 coding sequence is TGTGCCAGCAGCTTAGCGCAGGGATCTGGAAACACCATATATTTT.

The V and J genes are TRBV2 and TRBJ1-2; 7 nucleotides line up with TRBD1. The V and J ends lost 4 bases and 2 bases, in that order; junction bases with no gene match: 4. Germline-derived CDR1 and CDR2 are SNHLY and FYNNEI. CDR3 length: 14 residues. CDR3 sequence reads: CASSADRMNYGYTF. CDR3 nucleotides: TGTGCCAGCAGTGCGGACAGGATGAACTATGGCTACACCTTC.

This chain joins TRBV7-2 and TRBJ1-1; D unclear. Germline assignment: CDR1 SGHTA and CDR2 FQGNSA. The CDR3 extends over 14 amino acids. The V end lost 6 bases, the J end lost 1 base, and 12 bases lay between the germline ends. The CDR3 here is CASRVGRENTEAFF. CDR3 coding DNA: TGTGCCAGCAGGGTGGGCAGAGAGAACACTGAAGCTTTCTTT.

The rearrangement joins TRBV6-6 to TRBJ2-6; tentative D call: TRBD1 (5 bases). The ends were cut back, 5 bases at V and 4 bases at J, with 12 bases in the middle. Per the germline V gene, CDR1 is MNHNY and CDR2 is SVGAGI (reference sequence). The CDR3 is made up of 15 amino acids. As DNA, the CDR3 is TGTGCCAGCAGTAAAGGGGCGCAAGGGGCCAACGTCCTGACTTTC. Translation gives CASSKGAQGANVLTF.

The sample holds one count of this clone. The chain links TRBV7-9 to TRBJ1-4; no firm D call. Germline V CDR1 and CDR2: SEHNR, FQNEAQ (reference sequence). This CDR3 spans 13 amino acids. The V and J ends lost 3 bases and 1 base respectively, with 3 bases between them. The CDR3 protein is CASSLRTNEKLFF. DNA of the CDR3: TGTGCCAGCAGCTTGCGAACTAATGAAAAACTGTTTTTT.

The V and J genes are TRBV4-3 and TRBJ1-2, with a weak D call TRBD1 (6 bases). The germline V and J ends were trimmed by 0 bases and 2 bases, with 10 bases remaining between them. In germline, CDR1 is LGHNA, CDR2 YSLEER. The CDR3 is 15 amino acids. The CDR3 nucleotides are TGCGCCAGCAGCCAAGAGGCCCAGGGGAACTATGGCTACACCTTC. Protein sequence: CASSQEAQGNYGYTF.

The V and J genes are TRBV20-1 and TRBJ2-5, with a weak D call TRBD2 (6 bases). The germline V and J ends were trimmed by 4 bases and 4 bases, with 7 bases remaining between them. This CDR3 is built from 11 residues. The germline V gene encodes CDR1 DFQATT and CDR2 SNEGSKA (reference sequence). The CDR3 DNA follows: TGCAGTGCTATGGGAGGAGAGACCCAGTACTTC. Protein: CSAMGGETQYF.

The sample holds one count of this clone. The chain employs TRBV11-3 and TRBJ2-1; TRBD2 aligns across 12 bases. The V gene end was trimmed by 5 bases and the J gene end by 0 bases; junction bases not matched to a gene: 8. The CDR3 contains 18 residues. Per the germline V gene, CDR1 is SGHNT and CDR2 is YENEEA. CDR3 nucleotides: TGTGCCAGCAGCCACACCGGACTAGCGGGGAGCTCCTACAATGAGCAGTTCTTC. Its translation: CASSHTGLAGSSYNEQFF. The entire variable domain, with the rest obtained from reference TRBV11-3 and TRBJ2-1, is as follows: EAGVVQSPRYKIIEKKQPVAFWCNPISGHNTLYWYLQNLGQGPELLIRYENEEAVDDSQLPKDRFSAERLKGVDSTLKIQPAELGDSAVYLCASSHTGLAGSSYNEQFFGPGTRLTVL.

The chain carries TRBV6-5 and TRBJ1-1; D remains ambiguous. This CDR3 has 14 amino acids. From germline, CDR1 is MNHEY and CDR2 SVGAGI. V lost 0 bases to trimming and J lost 2 bases, with 7 bases between them. CDR3 DNA: TGTGCCAGCAGTTACTCAGAGATTAACACTGAAGCTTTCTTT. Protein sequence: CASSYSEINTEAFF.

This chain links TRBV6-1 with TRBJ1-1, with TRBD1 identical over 9 bases. J lost 2 bases, V lost 6 bases, and 7 bases had no gene match. The CDR3 has 15 amino acids. Per germline, CDR1 MNHNS and CDR2 SASEGT. The CDR3 sequence: CASRTGGAGNTEAFF. The CDR3 DNA is TGTGCCAGCAGAACAGGGGGCGCGGGTAACACTGAAGCTTTCTTT.

The genes are TRBV6-1 and TRBJ2-1; no definite D call. The length of the CDR3 is 15 residues. Germline values: CDR1 MNHNS, CDR2 SASEGT. The V gene lost 4 bases and the J gene lost 0 bases, with 10 bases spanning the gap. The CDR3 nucleotides are TGTGCCAGCAGTGGGCGGTCCAGCTCCTACAATGAGCAGTTCTTC. Translating gives CASSGRSSSYNEQFF.

The chain combines TRBV4-2 with TRBJ2-3; D gene uncertain. Germline CDR1 and CDR2: LGHNA and YNFKEQ. The CDR3 spans 16 residues. V shed 0 bases and J shed 2 bases, with 12 bases lying between them. CDR3 in amino acids: CASSQDYAVSTDTQYF. For the CDR3, the DNA is TGTGCCAGCAGCCAAGATTATGCGGTCTCCACAGATACGCAGTATTTT.

For the CDR3, the DNA is TGCGCCAGCAGCCCGTTCGGGGACACTATTAACTATGGCTACACCTTC. Protein: CASSPFGDTINYGYTF. The rearrangement links TRBV4-1 to TRBJ1-2; possible D gene TRBD1, 6 bases. The length of the CDR3 is 16 residues. Germline CDR1 reads MGHRA; CDR2 reads YSYEKL. V shed 4 bases and J shed 1 base, with 16 bases lying between them.